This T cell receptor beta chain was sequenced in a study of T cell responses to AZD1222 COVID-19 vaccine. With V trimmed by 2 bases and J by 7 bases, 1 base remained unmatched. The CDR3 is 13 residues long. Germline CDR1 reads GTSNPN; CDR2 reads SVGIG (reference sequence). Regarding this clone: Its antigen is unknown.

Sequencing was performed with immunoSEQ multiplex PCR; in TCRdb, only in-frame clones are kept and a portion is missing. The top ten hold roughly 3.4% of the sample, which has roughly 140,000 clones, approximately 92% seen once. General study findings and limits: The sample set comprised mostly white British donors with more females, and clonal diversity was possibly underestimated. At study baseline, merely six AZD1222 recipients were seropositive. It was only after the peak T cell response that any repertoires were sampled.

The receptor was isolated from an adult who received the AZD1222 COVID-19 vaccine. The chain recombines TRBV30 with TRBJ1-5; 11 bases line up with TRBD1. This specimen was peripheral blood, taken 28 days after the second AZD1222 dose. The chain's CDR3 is CAWSWTGGQPQHF. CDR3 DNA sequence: TGTGCCTGGAGTTGGACAGGGGGCCAGCCCCAGCATTTT.